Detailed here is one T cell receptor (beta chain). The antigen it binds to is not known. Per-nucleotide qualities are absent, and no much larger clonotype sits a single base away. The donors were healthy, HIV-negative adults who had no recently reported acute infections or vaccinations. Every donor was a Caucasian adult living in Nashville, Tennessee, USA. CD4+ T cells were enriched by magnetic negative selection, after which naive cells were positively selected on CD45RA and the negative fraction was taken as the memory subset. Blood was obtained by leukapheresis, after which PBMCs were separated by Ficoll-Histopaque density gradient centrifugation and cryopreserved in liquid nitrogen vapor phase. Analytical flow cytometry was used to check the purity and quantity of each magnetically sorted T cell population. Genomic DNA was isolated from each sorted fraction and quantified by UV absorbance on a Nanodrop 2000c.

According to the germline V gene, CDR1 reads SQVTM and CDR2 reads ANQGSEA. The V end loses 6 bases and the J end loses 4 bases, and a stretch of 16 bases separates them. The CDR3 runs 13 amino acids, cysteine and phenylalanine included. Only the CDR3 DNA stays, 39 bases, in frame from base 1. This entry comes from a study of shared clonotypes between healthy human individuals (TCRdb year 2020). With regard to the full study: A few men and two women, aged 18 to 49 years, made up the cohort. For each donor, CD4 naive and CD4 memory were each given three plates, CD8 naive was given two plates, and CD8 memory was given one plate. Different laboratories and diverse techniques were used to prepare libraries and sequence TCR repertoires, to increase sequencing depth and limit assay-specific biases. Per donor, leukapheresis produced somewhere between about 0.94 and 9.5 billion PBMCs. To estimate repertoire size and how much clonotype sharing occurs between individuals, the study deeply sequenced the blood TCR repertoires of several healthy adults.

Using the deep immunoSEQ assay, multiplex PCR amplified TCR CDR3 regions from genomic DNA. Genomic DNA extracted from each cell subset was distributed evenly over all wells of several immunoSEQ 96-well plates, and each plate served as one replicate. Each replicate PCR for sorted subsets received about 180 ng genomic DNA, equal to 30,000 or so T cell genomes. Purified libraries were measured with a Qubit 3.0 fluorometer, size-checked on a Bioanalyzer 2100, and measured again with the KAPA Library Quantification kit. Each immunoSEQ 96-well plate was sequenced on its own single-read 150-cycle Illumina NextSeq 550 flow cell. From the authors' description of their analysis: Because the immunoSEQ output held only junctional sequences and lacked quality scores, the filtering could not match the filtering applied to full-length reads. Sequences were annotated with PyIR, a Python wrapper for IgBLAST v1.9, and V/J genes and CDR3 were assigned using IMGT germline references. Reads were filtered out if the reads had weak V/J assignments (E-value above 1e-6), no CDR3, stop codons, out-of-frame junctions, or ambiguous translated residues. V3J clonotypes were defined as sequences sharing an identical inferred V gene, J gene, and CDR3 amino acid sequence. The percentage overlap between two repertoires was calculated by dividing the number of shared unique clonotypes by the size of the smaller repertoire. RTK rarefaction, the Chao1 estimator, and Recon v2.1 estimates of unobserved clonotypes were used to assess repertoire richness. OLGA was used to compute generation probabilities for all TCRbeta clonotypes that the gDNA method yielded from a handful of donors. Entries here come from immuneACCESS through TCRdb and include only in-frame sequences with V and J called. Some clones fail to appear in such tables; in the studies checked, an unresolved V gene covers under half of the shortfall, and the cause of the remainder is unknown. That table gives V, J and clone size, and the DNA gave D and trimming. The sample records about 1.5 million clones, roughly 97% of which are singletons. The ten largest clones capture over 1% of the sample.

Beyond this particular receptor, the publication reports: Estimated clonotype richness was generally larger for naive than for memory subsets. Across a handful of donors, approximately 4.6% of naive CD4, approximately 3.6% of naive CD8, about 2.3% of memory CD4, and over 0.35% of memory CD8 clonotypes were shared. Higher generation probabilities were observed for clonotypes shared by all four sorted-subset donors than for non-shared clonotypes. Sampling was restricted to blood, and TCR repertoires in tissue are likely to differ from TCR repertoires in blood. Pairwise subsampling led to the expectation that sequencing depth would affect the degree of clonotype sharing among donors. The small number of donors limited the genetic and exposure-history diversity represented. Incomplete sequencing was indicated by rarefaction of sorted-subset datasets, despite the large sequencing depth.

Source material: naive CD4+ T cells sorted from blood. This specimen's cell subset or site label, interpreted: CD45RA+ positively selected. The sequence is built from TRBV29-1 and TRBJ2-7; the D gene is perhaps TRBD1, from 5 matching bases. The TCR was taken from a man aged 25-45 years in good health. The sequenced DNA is TGCAGCGTCGTGGGGCAAACTGTTTACGAGCAGTACTTC. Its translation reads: CSVVGQTVYEQYF.